These T cell receptor beta chains were read from a single sample in a study of chemoradiotherapy in HPV16-positive cancers. The repertoire was sequenced with immunoSEQ multiplex PCR; TCRdb's copy has only in-frame clones and lacks some. The profile shows roughly 40,000 clones, around three quarters of them singletons. Here the sequenced sample was blood, taken from a patient who underwent chemoradiotherapy. The receptors were sampled from a human donor with HPV-associated anogenital cancer. The CDR3 runs from the conserved cysteine through the conserved F or W. The order of the fields is D gene, V gene, J gene, CDR3 protein, CDR3 DNA. A D gene is named only where the DNA matches it firmly.

d_call: TRBD1
v_call: TRBV7-9
j_call: TRBJ2-5
cdr3_aa: CASRTGTGENPQYF
cdr3_nt: TGTGCCAGCAGGACCGGGACAGGGGAAAATCCCCAGTACTTC

d_call: -
v_call: TRBV11-1
j_call: TRBJ1-6
cdr3_aa: CASSVNYNSPLHF
cdr3_nt: TGTGCCAGCAGCGTAAACTATAATTCACCCCTCCACTTT

d_call: -
v_call: TRBV2
j_call: TRBJ1-2
cdr3_aa: CASESRGIGYTF
cdr3_nt: TGTGCCAGCGAGTCAAGGGGCATTGGCTACACCTTC

d_call: TRBD2
v_call: TRBV19
j_call: TRBJ2-1
cdr3_aa: CASSSGGAVNEQFF
cdr3_nt: TGTGCCAGTAGTAGCGGGGGGGCCGTCAACGAGCAGTTCTTC

d_call: TRBD1
v_call: TRBV5-1
j_call: TRBJ2-7
cdr3_aa: CASSFGTGSYEQYF
cdr3_nt: TGCGCCAGCAGCTTCGGGACAGGGTCCTACGAGCAGTACTTC

d_call: -
v_call: TRBV6-5
j_call: TRBJ1-1
cdr3_aa: CASSSPAGSTEAFF
cdr3_nt: TGTGCCAGCAGTTCCCCGGCAGGGTCGACTGAAGCTTTCTTT

d_call: TRBD1
v_call: TRBV30
j_call: TRBJ1-1
cdr3_aa: CAWMYRGQPEAFF
cdr3_nt: TGTGCCTGGATGTACAGGGGTCAGCCTGAAGCTTTCTTT

d_call: TRBD1
v_call: TRBV9
j_call: TRBJ1-1
cdr3_aa: CASSTSLQGRTEAFF
cdr3_nt: TGTGCCAGCAGCACCAGCTTACAGGGGAGAACTGAAGCTTTCTTT

d_call: -
v_call: TRBV5-4
j_call: TRBJ1-2
cdr3_aa: CASSSGGLGQANGYTF
cdr3_nt: TGTGCCAGCAGCTCCGGTGGTCTGGGGCAGGCAAACGGCTACACCTTC

d_call: TRBD1
v_call: TRBV6-1
j_call: TRBJ1-4
cdr3_aa: CASSDAGTAFNEKLFF
cdr3_nt: TGTGCCAGCAGTGACGCAGGGACAGCGTTTAATGAAAAACTGTTTTTT

d_call: -
v_call: TRBV5-5
j_call: TRBJ2-7
cdr3_aa: CASSPWDTSYEQYF
cdr3_nt: TGTGCCAGCAGCCCATGGGACACATCCTACGAGCAGTACTTC

d_call: -
v_call: TRBV14
j_call: TRBJ2-3
cdr3_aa: CASSQGARYTDTQYF
cdr3_nt: TGTGCCAGCAGCCAAGGGGCTAGATACACAGATACGCAGTATTTT

d_call: TRBD2
v_call: TRBV7-3
j_call: TRBJ2-2
cdr3_aa: CASSLQSGGRTGELFF
cdr3_nt: TGTGCCAGCAGCTTACAGAGCGGGGGGAGGACCGGGGAGCTGTTTTTT

d_call: TRBD1
v_call: TRBV10-3
j_call: TRBJ2-7
cdr3_aa: CAIRRQGAYEQYF
cdr3_nt: TGTGCCATCAGAAGACAGGGGGCCTACGAGCAGTACTTC

d_call: -
v_call: TRBV7-2
j_call: TRBJ1-2
cdr3_aa: CASSTSTVNYGYTF
cdr3_nt: TGTGCCAGCAGCACATCGACAGTAAACTATGGCTACACCTTC